The clone carrying this T cell receptor (beta chain) was counted a few times. Specified time point: patch test 3, about 24 weeks after DPC sensitization. Treatment specified: therapeutic diphenylcyclopropenone sensitization with weekly scalp DPC. These data are taken from a study of human T cells and chemical hapten exposure. Original data processing: Samples contained a median of approximately 100,000 TCRs, with a range of about 23,224 to 700,000. TCRdb reprocessed the RACE reads via MiXCR and lists one record per CDR3 protein. What appears here as the V and J calls and clone size reflects TCRdb's work, not the paper's. This sample carries 100,000 or so distinct CDR3 sequences, under 40% of them seen once, and the ten largest clones take more than 2.5%. This sequence was found in a man aged 35-49 years with alopecia areata. Some clones in this sample may be carry-over from other donors' samples. Sample: whole blood, taken in connection with sensitization to the hapten diphenylcyclopropenone (DPC).

CDR3 amino acids: CASNPGLASEQYF. In DNA, the CDR3 is TGTGCCAGCAACCCGGGACTAGCGAGCGAGCAGTACTTC. The chain has TRBV7-2 and TRBJ2-7; 10 nucleotides line up with TRBD2. The CDR3 runs to 13 residues. Trimming took 7 bases from V and 6 from J; bases not matched to a gene: 6. The germline gives CDR1 SGHTA, CDR2 FQGNSA.